These T cell receptor beta chains were read from a single sample in a study of blood T cell repertoires in COVID-19. Produced via immunoSEQ multiplex PCR; TCRdb's table is partial and in-frame only. Among 150,000 to 200,000 clones listed, approximately 86% were seen once. The specimen sequenced was peripheral blood. These receptors were taken from a woman of 80 years or more with COVID-19, enrolled during active disease. The CDR3 runs from the conserved cysteine through the conserved F or W. The D gene is left open where the match is weak. Size is omitted from some rows. Given values are once, few, many or a class for expanded clones.

>.|TRBV7-3|TRBD2|TRBJ2-1
CASSLTQSGGHNEQFF
TGTGCCAGCAGCTTAACCCAAAGCGGGGGGCACAATGAGCAGTTCTTC
>.|TRBV9|TRBD2|TRBJ2-2
CASSVGTTDPGELFF
TGTGCCAGCAGCGTCGGGACTACTGATCCCGGGGAGCTGTTTTTT
>.|TRBV5-4|.|TRBJ1-2
CASSSGSPDGYTF
TGTGCCAGCAGCTCGGGGTCTCCTGATGGCTACACCTTC
>.|TRBV9|.|TRBJ2-1
CASSASPRGPDNEQFF
TGTGCCAGCAGCGCCTCCCCGCGCGGGCCAGACAATGAGCAGTTCTTC
>.|TRBV7-2|TRBD2|TRBJ2-7
CASSLTTGTSYEQYF
TGTGCCAGCAGCTTAACAACCGGGACTAGTTACGAGCAGTACTTC
>.|TRBV18|.|TRBJ2-7
CASSPTTGRSGGVIYEQYF
TGTGCCAGCTCACCGACCACCGGGCGATCTGGGGGCGTCATCTACGAGCAGTACTTC
>once|TRBV4-3|.|TRBJ2-7
CASSQAPDSTYEQYF
TGCGCCAGCAGCCAAGCGCCTGACAGTACCTACGAGCAGTACTTC
>once|TRBV19|.|TRBJ2-7
CASSIAPQPALYEQYF
TGTGCCAGTAGTATAGCCCCACAGCCAGCCCTCTACGAGCAGTACTTC
>few|TRBV2|.|TRBJ1-3
CASAFDPGYSGNTIYF
TGTGCCAGCGCCTTCGACCCGGGTTACTCTGGAAACACCATATATTTT
>.|TRBV27|TRBD2|TRBJ2-7
CASSSSTWASGRGPGEQYF
TGTGCCAGCAGTTCATCAACGTGGGCTAGCGGGAGAGGGCCGGGTGAGCAGTACTTC
>.|TRBV10-3|.|TRBJ1-1
CAISETYRDTEAFF
TGTGCCATCAGTGAGACTTACAGGGACACTGAAGCTTTCTTT
>.|TRBV24-1|TRBD2|TRBJ2-1
CATASGRPPLWQFF
TGTGCCACCGCTAGCGGGAGGCCGCCGTTGTGGCAGTTCTTC
>.|TRBV10-3|TRBD2|TRBJ2-7
CAISEGLVRDYLPYEQYF
TGTGCCATCAGTGAGGGTTTGGTAAGGGACTACCTACCCTACGAGCAGTACTTC
>.|TRBV5-6|.|TRBJ2-7
CASTPGYSGAYEQYF
TGTGCCAGCACCCCCGGATATAGCGGCGCCTACGAGCAGTACTTC
>.|TRBV18|.|TRBJ2-1
CASSPAAGVASGNEQFF
TGTGCCAGCTCACCAGCGGCAGGGGTGGCTAGCGGCAATGAGCAGTTCTTC
>.|TRBV3-1/TRBV3-2|.|TRBJ2-3
CASSNRDATRSAQYF
TGTGCCAGCAGCAACAGGGACGCCACTAGAAGCGCGCAGTATTTT
>.|TRBV9|.|TRBJ2-5
CASSVGLGVQETQYF
TGTGCCAGCAGCGTAGGATTGGGCGTACAAGAGACCCAGTACTTC
>.|TRBV4-2|.|TRBJ1-1
CASSQEFSVNTEAFF
TGTGCCAGCAGCCAAGAGTTCAGTGTGAACACTGAAGCTTTCTTT
>.|TRBV28|TRBD1|TRBJ2-6
CASSLGGTGTSGANVLTF
TGTGCCAGCAGTTTAGGAGGGACAGGGACCTCTGGGGCCAACGTCCTGACTTTC
>.|TRBV19|.|TRBJ1-6
CASSLGGNPPTVVHF
TGTGCCAGTAGTTTGGGGGGGAACCCCCCAACTGTGGTCCACTTT
>.|TRBV3-1/TRBV3-2|.|TRBJ2-1
CASSQESGNNEQFF
TGTGCCAGCAGCCAAGAATCAGGGAACAATGAGCAGTTCTTC
>.|TRBV19|.|TRBJ2-1
CASSISTSNNEQFF
TGTGCCAGTAGTATTAGTACTAGTAACAATGAGCAGTTCTTC
>.|TRBV5-1|.|TRBJ1-5
CASSLERGQPQHF
TGCGCCAGCAGCTTGGAACGGGGTCAGCCCCAGCATTTT
>.|TRBV5-1|TRBD2|TRBJ2-7
CASILRGGLSYEQYF
TGCGCCAGCATCCTGCGCGGGGGACTCTCCTACGAGCAGTACTTC
>.|TRBV9|.|TRBJ1-2
CASSVGPGAGRDGYTF
TGTGCCAGCAGCGTAGGACCAGGGGCAGGTCGGGATGGCTACACCTTC
>.|TRBV5-5|.|TRBJ1-1
CASSLGAEAFF
TGTGCCAGCAGCCTAGGGGCTGAAGCTTTCTTT
>.|TRBV18|TRBD1|TRBJ1-5
CASSRYMTGSNQPQHF
TGTGCCAGCTCACGGTATATGACAGGGAGCAATCAGCCCCAGCATTTT
>.|TRBV2|.|TRBJ1-4
CASSVNFGGGEKLFF
TGTGCCAGCAGTGTAAATTTCGGGGGAGGTGAAAAACTGTTTTTT
>few|TRBV5-1|TRBD1|TRBJ1-3
CASSSQGEGRTIYF
TGCGCCAGCAGCTCCCAGGGGGAAGGGAGGACCATATATTTT
>.|TRBV5-1|TRBD1|TRBJ2-7
CASSLGPPGTGSAYEQYF
TGCGCCAGCAGCTTGGGGCCCCCCGGGACAGGGAGTGCCTACGAGCAGTACTTC
>.|TRBV5-3|.|TRBJ2-2
CARSPPGVTGELFF
TGTGCCAGAAGCCCCCCGGGGGTCACCGGGGAGCTGTTTTTT
>.|TRBV28|TRBD1|TRBJ2-7
CASRQSNRGEQYF
TGTGCCAGCCGCCAGTCAAACAGGGGCGAGCAGTACTTC
>.|TRBV11-2|.|TRBJ1-1
CASSPLGEDTEAFF
TGTGCCAGCAGCCCTCTAGGGGAGGATACTGAAGCTTTCTTT
>.|TRBV13|TRBD1|TRBJ1-6
CASSLGTVNNSPLHF
TGTGCCAGCAGCCTCGGGACAGTAAATAATTCACCCCTCCACTTT
>.|TRBV6-5|.|TRBJ1-6
CASNDGGGNSPLHF
TGTGCCAGCAACGACGGGGGTGGGAATTCACCCCTCCACTTT
>.|TRBV11-3|TRBD2|TRBJ2-5
CASSLSTGFAGVSQETQYF
TGTGCCAGCAGCTTATCCACCGGGTTTGCGGGGGTTTCACAAGAGACCCAGTACTTC
>.|TRBV9|TRBD2|TRBJ2-1
CASSVGGTTNYNEQFF
TGTGCCAGCAGCGTAGGTGGGACTACAAATTACAATGAGCAGTTCTTC
>.|TRBV4-3|.|TRBJ2-3
CASSQELLRGSADTQYF
TGCGCCAGCAGCCAAGAACTCCTGAGAGGGAGTGCGGATACGCAGTATTTT
>.|TRBV28|TRBD1|TRBJ1-1
CASSLPWGRGTNTEAFF
TGTGCCAGCAGCCTCCCTTGGGGCAGGGGGACGAACACTGAAGCTTTCTTT
>few|TRBV19|.|TRBJ1-2
CASSIARTAIYGYTF
TGTGCCAGTAGTATAGCTAGGACAGCAATCTATGGCTACACCTTC
>.|TRBV10-1|TRBD2|TRBJ2-5
CASSRTSGQETQYF
TGCGCCAGCAGTCGGACTAGCGGACAAGAGACCCAGTACTTC
>once|TRBV28|.|TRBJ1-3
CASSLFGGRNTIYF
TGTGCCAGCAGTTTATTCGGAGGAAGGAACACCATATATTTT
>.|TRBV12-3/TRBV12-4|.|TRBJ1-1
CASSRGTEAFF
TGTGCCAGCAGTCGGGGCACTGAAGCTTTCTTT
>.|TRBV5-6|TRBD2|TRBJ2-3
CASSPRGGTSTDTQYF
TGTGCCAGCAGCCCACGGGGGGGAACTAGCACAGATACGCAGTATTTT
>.|TRBV5-8|.|TRBJ1-5
CASSSGSINQPQHF
TGTGCCAGCAGCTCAGGGTCCATTAATCAGCCCCAGCATTTT
>.|TRBV19|.|TRBJ1-1
CASTSGHRNTEAFF
TGTGCCAGCACCTCGGGACACCGGAACACTGAAGCTTTCTTT
>.|TRBV5-1|.|TRBJ2-1
CASGVGQNTYNEQFF
TGCGCCAGCGGGGTCGGACAGAACACCTACAATGAGCAGTTCTTC
>.|TRBV18|.|TRBJ1-1
CASSPRVREQGNTEAFF
TGTGCCAGCTCACCACGTGTCAGGGAACAGGGGAACACTGAAGCTTTCTTT
>.|TRBV11-3|TRBD2|TRBJ2-2
CASSLSSGPGTGELFF
TGTGCCAGCAGCTTGTCTAGCGGGCCGGGCACCGGGGAGCTGTTTTTT
>.|TRBV27|TRBD2|TRBJ2-7
CASSVTSGKQNEQYF
TGTGCCAGCAGTGTAACTAGCGGGAAACAAAACGAGCAGTACTTC